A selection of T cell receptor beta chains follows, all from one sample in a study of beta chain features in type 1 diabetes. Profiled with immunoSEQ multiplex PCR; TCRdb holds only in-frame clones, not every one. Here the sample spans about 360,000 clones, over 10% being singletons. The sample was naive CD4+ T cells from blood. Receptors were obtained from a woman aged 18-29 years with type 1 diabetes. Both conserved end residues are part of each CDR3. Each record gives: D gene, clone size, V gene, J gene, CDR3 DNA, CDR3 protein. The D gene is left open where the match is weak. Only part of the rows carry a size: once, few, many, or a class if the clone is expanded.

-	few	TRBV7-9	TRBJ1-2	TGTGCCAGCAGCCCCGCGGGGCGGGAAGCCCTCTATGGCTACACCTTC	CASSPAGREALYGYTF
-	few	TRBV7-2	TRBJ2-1	TGTGCCAGCAGCTTAGGGGGACTGGTAGGCGGATCCTACAATGAGCAGTTCTTC	CASSLGGLVGGSYNEQFF
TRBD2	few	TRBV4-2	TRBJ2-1	TGTGCCAGCAGCCAAGGTGTTCATGGAGATCGGACTAGCGGCTTCTACAATGAGCAGTTCTTC	CASSQGVHGDRTSGFYNEQFF
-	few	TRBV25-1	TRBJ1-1	TGTGCCAGCAGTGATCAGGGCACTGAAGCTTTCTTT	CASSDQGTEAFF
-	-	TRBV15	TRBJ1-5	TGTGCCACCAGCAGGGGGGCCGTAGCGTTTGGTCAGCCCCAGCATTTT	CATSRGAVAFGQPQHF
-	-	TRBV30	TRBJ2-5	TGTGCCTGGACGGCAGGGGGGTACCAAGAGACCCAGTACTTC	CAWTAGGYQETQYF
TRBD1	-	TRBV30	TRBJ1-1	TGTGCCTGGAGCACAGGGGCGGTCACTGAAGCTTTCTTT	CAWSTGAVTEAFF
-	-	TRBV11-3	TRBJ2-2	TGTGCCAGCAGCCCCAGCGCGAACACCGGGGAGCTGTTTTTT	CASSPSANTGELFF
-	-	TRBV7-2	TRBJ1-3	TGTGCCAGCACCTCCCCCGGGAATGGAAACACCATATATTTT	CASTSPGNGNTIYF
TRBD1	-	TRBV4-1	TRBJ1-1	TGCGCCAGCAGCCGAATGAACAGGGGGACTGAAGCTTTCTTT	CASSRMNRGTEAFF
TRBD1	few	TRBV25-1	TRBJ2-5	TGTGCCAGCAGTGACCTCGGGACAGGGAATCAAGAGACCCAGTACTTC	CASSDLGTGNQETQYF
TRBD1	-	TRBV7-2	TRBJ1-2	TGTGCCAGCAGCTCCACAGCGACAGGGGGGGGCTACACCTTC	CASSSTATGGGYTF
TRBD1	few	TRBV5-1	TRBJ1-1	TGCGCCAGCGCTGGGACAGGGCGGTTTACTGAAGCTTTCTTT	CASAGTGRFTEAFF
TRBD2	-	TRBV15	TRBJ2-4	TGTGCCACCAGCAGAGATATTGATGGCGGGAGGGCCAAAAACATTCAGTACTTC	CATSRDIDGGRAKNIQYF
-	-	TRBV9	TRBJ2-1	TGTGCCAGCAGCGCGTATGGTCAGGTAGTATACAATGAGCAGTTCTTC	CASSAYGQVVYNEQFF
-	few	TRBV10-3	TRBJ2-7	TGTGCCACCGTGGGGGGTGCAGGGACCTACGAGCAGTACTTC	CATVGGAGTYEQYF
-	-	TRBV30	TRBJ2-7	TGTGCCTGGAGTGTTGACAGGCCTCGGGAGCAGTACTTC	CAWSVDRPREQYF
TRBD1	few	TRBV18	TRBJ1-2	TGTGCCAGCTCACGATCCGGGACAGGGGATGGCTACACCTTC	CASSRSGTGDGYTF
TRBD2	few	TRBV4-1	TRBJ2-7	TGCGCCAGCAGCCTACAATCCGGGACTAGCGGTGTAAGAACCTACGAGCAGTACTTC	CASSLQSGTSGVRTYEQYF
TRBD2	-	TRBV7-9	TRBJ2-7	TGTGCCAGCAGCTTAGGGGGCGGGGGGCCTCTCGACGAGCAGTACTTC	CASSLGGGGPLDEQYF
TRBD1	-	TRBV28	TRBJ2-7	TGTGCCAGCAGTCTACCGGGACAGGGTTCCTACGAGCAGTACTTC	CASSLPGQGSYEQYF
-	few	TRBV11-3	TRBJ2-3	TGTGCCAGCAGCTTAAGCGGTCATGGCACAGATACGCAGTATTTT	CASSLSGHGTDTQYF
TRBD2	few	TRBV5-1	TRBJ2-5	TGCGCCAGCAGCTCCTCGGGGGGAAAAGAGACCCAGTACTTC	CASSSSGGKETQYF
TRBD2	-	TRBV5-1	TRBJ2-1	TGCGCCAGCAGCCTGACGGGGGGGAACTACAATGAGCAGTTCTTC	CASSLTGGNYNEQFF
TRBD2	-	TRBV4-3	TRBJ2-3	TGCGCCAGCAGCCAAGAAGGGGTGGGACTAGCGGGAGGGAGTACGCAGTATTTT	CASSQEGVGLAGGSTQYF
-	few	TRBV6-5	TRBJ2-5	TGTGCCAGCAGTTACTCTTGGTACAGGGCGGGAGAGACCCAGTACTTC	CASSYSWYRAGETQYF
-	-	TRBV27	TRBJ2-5	TGTGCCAGCAGTTTAGAGAAAGCAGGGCACCTAGAGACCCAGTACTTC	CASSLEKAGHLETQYF